This note documents a single T cell receptor (beta chain) sequence. The sample originates from a study of response to subunit inactivated influenza vaccine. V was clipped by 3 bases and J by 7 bases; unmatched bases: 9. This CDR3 has 14 amino acids. Per germline, CDR1 SGDLS and CDR2 YYNGEE. One entry per CDR3 protein, called by TCRdb with MiXCR from the RT-PCR reads. The sample consists of about 170,000 distinct CDR3 sequences, about an eighth of them appearing once. The same data also went into a second study, on T cells expressing NK-cell markers. As that study records: Making the TCR beta cDNA relied on 5'RACE template switching with UMIs. TCR beta repertoires came from sorted CD3+CD56+NKG2C+, CD3+CD56+NKG2C- and CD3+CD56-NKG2C+ T cells. In roughly 6 donors, dominant CD3+CD56+NKG2C+ clones formed roughly 1.0-7.5% of CD8+ cells. What remained unclear was the HCMV specificity of expanded NKG2C+ T cell clones.

The TCR sequence derives from a man aged 45-60 years who received an inactivated influenza vaccine. The source was CD8+ T cells sorted from PBMCs, collected about 12 days after vaccination. V is TRBV9 and J is TRBJ2-7; 8 nucleotides align to TRBD1. The CDR3 region has the DNA TGTGCCAGCAGCGGGGACAGGCGGTCATCTGAGCAGTACTTC. Its protein is CASSGDRRSSEQYF.